A single TCR beta chain is shown here with its context. Its antigen is still unknown. This table comes from immunoSEQ multiplex PCR, and its TCRdb copy is limited to in-frame clones, with some not included. The sample contains 2 million to 3 million clones, 80% to 95% of which appear only once. The data derive from a study of shared clonotypes between healthy human individuals. Study context: Three plates were used per donor for CD4 naive, three for CD4 memory, two for CD8 naive and one for CD8 memory.

Germline assignment: CDR1 SGHRS and CDR2 YFSETQ. CDR3 length: 15 amino acids. V was trimmed by 0 bases and J by 8 bases, leaving 15 bases between them. Healthy and HIV-negative, the adult donors had no recent acute infections or vaccinations. Study-level findings and limits: Represented diversity, genetic and exposure-history alike, was limited by few donors.

The sequence derives from a man in his late teens or twenties in good health. Some clones in this sample may be carry-over from other donors' samples. V and J are TRBV5-1 and TRBJ2-1, with D uncertain. The specimen sequenced was naive CD4+ T cells from PBMCs. Stated subset: CD45RA+ positively selected. CDR3 sequence (DNA): TGCGCCAGCAGCTTGGCCGTAGACCCCGGCGATGAGCAGTTCTTC. Its protein product is CASSLAVDPGDEQFF.